Each of the 9 T cell receptor beta chains below was sequenced from the same sample in a study of T-cell reconstitution after alpha-beta-depleted transplantation in children. For TCRbeta, the library was prepared with unique molecular identifiers. A single record per CDR3 protein comes from TCRdb applying MiXCR to the PCR reads. The sample consists of about 200,000 distinct CDR3 sequences, under 8.5% of them appearing once. The sequenced sample was PBMCs, mostly from graft donor cells, obtained 360 days after TCRalphabeta/CD19-depleted stem cell transplant. Every receptor here comes from a male patient aged 2-10 years who had a stem cell transplant for acute myeloid leukemia, so the T cells may come from the graft donor.

V and J are TRBV24-1 and TRBJ2-7; D may be TRBD1 (5 bases). The CDR3 loop spans 16 amino acids. Germline-derived CDR1 and CDR2 are KGHDR and SFDVKD. Trimming removed 0 bases at V and 1 base at J, with 12 bases between. In DNA, the CDR3 is TGTGCCACCAGTGATTTGGTCATCAGGGAATCCTACGAGCAGTACGTC. It specifies CATSDLVIRESYEQYV.

This clonotype was found many times. The chain links TRBV12-3 or TRBV12-4 to TRBJ2-7, with D possibly matching TRBD2 (7 bases). Trimming shortened V by 3 bases and J by 5 bases, and 14 bases separated the two germline ends. This CDR3 region has 14 residues. The CDR3 DNA sequence: TGTGCCAGCAGTTTCCGCGGGGGCCACGACGAGCAGTACTTC. This gives the protein CASSFRGGHDEQYF.

The V and J genes are TRBV7-2 and TRBJ2-1, with a tentative D call TRBD1 (5 bases). Germline CDR1 reads SGHTA; CDR2 reads FQGNSA. The CDR3 contains 15 residues. V was trimmed by 5 bases and J by 0 bases, leaving 11 bases between them. CDR3 sequence: CASSPGPSSYNEQFF. In DNA, the CDR3 is TGTGCCAGCAGCCCAGGGCCGAGCTCCTACAATGAGCAGTTCTTC.

The table lists this clonotype with many counts. The chain uses TRBV12-3 or TRBV12-4 and TRBJ2-3; no clear D gene. Trimming cost V 3 bases and J 6 bases, with 13 bases left between them. The CDR3 totals 14 residues. CDR3 residues: CASSFGSRGDTQYF. DNA of the CDR3: TGTGCCAGCAGTTTCGGGTCCCGCGGCGATACGCAGTATTTT.

This clonotype was observed a handful of times. CDR3 region: CASSSAGAAKNIQYF. The CDR3 region has the DNA TGTGCCAGCAGTTCAGCCGGGGCTGCCAAAAACATTCAGTACTTC. V is TRBV6-2 or TRBV6-3 and J is TRBJ2-4; D is perhaps TRBD1 or TRBD2 (5 bases each). V was clipped by 4 bases and J by 1 base, with 11 bases between them. This CDR3 is built from 15 residues. Looked up from germline, CDR1 is MNHEY and CDR2 is SVGEGT.

The chain carries TRBV12-3 or TRBV12-4 and TRBJ1-5; perhaps TRBD1 as D (6 bases). V lost 4 bases to trimming and J lost 5 bases, with 18 bases between them. The CDR3 spans 16 residues. CDR3 amino acids: CASSSSVGGLDQPQHF. CDR3 DNA sequence: TGTGCCAGCAGTTCCTCGGTAGGGGGGTTGGATCAGCCCCAGCATTTT.

The V gene is TRBV20-1, the J gene TRBJ1-2; D gene ambiguous. The CDR3 consists of 12 residues. Trimming removed 4 bases at V and 8 bases at J, with 14 bases between. Germline V gene lookup returns CDR1 DFQATT and CDR2 SNEGSKA (reference sequence). DNA of the CDR3: TGCAGTGCTACCGACGCTGGGAGAGGCTACACCTTC. Translated: CSATDAGRGYTF.

This clonotype was observed a few times. This sequence joins TRBV19 and TRBJ2-1, with TRBD2 identical over 8 bases. V lost 7 bases and J lost 2; bases outside the gene matches: 4. Germline loops: CDR1 LNHDA, CDR2 SQIVND (reference sequence). CDR3 length equals 14 residues. The CDR3 region is CASNLRGAYNEQFF. The CDR3 DNA reads TGTGCCAGTAATTTGCGGGGGGCCTACAATGAGCAGTTCTTC.

This clonotype appeared a single time. This chain connects TRBV15 to TRBJ2-2; the D gene is possibly TRBD2 (6 bases). Germline V CDR1 and CDR2: LNHNV, YYDKDF (reference sequence). The CDR3 sequence is 15 residues long. V was trimmed by 0 bases and J by 6 bases, leaving 11 bases between them. The CDR3 DNA reads as TGTGCCACCAGCAGAGATGCCGGGAGCCCCGGGGAGCTGTTTTTT. It is translated as CATSRDAGSPGELFF. Full variable domain (remainder filled in from reference TRBV15 and TRBJ2-2): DAMVIQNPRYQVTQFGKPVTLSCSQTLNHNVMYWYQQKSSQAPKLLFHYYDKDFNNEADTPDNFQSRRPNTSFCFLDIRSPGLGDTAMYLCATSRDAGSPGELFFGEGSRLTVL.